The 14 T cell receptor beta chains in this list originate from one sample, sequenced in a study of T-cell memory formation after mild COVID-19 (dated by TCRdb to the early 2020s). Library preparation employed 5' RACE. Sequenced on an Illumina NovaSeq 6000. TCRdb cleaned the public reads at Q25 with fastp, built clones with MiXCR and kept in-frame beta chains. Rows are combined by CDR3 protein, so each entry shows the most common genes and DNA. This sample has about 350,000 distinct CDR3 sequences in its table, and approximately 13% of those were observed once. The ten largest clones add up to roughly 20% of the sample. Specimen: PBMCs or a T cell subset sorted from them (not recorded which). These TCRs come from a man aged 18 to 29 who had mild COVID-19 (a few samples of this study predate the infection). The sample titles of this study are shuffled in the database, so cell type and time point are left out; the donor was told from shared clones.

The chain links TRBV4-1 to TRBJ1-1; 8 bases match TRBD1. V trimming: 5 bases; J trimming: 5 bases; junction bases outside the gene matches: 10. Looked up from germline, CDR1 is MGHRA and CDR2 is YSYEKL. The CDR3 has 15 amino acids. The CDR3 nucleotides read TGCGCCAGCAGCTGGCAGGGGGCGGGCGGGACTGAAGCTTTCTTT. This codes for CASSWQGAGGTEAFF.

The CDR3 DNA sequence: TGTGCCAGCAGTTACGCCTGGGACGGGGAGACCCAGTACTTC. Amino acids: CASSYAWDGETQYF. The chain carries TRBV6-5 and TRBJ2-5; either TRBD1 or TRBD2 may fit D (5 bases each). This CDR3 is 14 amino acids long. The germline gives CDR1 MNHEY, CDR2 SVGAGI. Trimming pared 2 bases from V and 5 bases from J, leaving 12 bases between.

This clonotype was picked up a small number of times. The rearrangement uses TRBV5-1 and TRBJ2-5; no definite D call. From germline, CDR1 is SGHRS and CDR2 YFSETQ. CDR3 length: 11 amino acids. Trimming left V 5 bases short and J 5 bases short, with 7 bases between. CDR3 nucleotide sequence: TGCGCCAGCAGAGTGACGGAGACCCAGTACTTC. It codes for CASRVTETQYF.

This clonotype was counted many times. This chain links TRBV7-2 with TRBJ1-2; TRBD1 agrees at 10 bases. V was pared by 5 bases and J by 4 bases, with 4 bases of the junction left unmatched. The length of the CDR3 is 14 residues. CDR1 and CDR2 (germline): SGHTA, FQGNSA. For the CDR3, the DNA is TGTGCCAGCAGCCCGGGACAGGGGACCTATGGCTACACCTTC. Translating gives CASSPGQGTYGYTF.

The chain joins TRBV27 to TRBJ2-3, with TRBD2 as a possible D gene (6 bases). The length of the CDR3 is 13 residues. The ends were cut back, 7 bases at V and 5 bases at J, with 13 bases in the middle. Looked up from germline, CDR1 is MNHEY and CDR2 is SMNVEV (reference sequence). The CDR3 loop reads CASTGRGRDTQYF. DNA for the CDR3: TGTGCCAGCACTGGGCGGGGACGAGATACGCAGTATTTT.

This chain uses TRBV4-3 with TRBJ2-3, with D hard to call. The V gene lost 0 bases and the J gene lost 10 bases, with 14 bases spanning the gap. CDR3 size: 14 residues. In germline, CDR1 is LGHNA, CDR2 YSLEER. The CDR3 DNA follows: TGCGCCAGCAGCCAAGATCCCGGGTTTAGGGCGCAGTATTTT. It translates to CASSQDPGFRAQYF.

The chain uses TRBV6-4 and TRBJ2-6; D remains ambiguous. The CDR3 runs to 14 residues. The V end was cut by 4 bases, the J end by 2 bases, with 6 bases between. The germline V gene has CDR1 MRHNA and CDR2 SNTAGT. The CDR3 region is CASSVLPGANVLTF. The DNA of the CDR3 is TGTGCCAGCAGTGTCCTCCCTGGGGCCAACGTCCTGACTTTC.

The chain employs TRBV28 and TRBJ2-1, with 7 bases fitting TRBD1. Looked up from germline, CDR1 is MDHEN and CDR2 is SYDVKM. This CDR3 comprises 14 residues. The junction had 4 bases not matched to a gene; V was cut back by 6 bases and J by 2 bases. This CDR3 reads CASRRQGPYNEQFF. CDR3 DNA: TGTGCCAGCAGAAGACAGGGACCCTACAATGAGCAGTTCTTC.

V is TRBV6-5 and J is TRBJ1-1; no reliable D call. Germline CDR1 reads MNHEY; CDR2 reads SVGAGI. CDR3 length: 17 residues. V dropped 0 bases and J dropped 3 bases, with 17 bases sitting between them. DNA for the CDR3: TGTGCCAGCAGTTACTCGGAATTCGGGGAGGCGGACACTGAAGCTTTCTTT. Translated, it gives CASSYSEFGEADTEAFF.

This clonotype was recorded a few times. CDR3 sequence: CASNRRRRPNEQFF. The CDR3 DNA is TGTGCCAGCAACCGAAGGAGGCGGCCCAATGAGCAGTTCTTC. The chain uses TRBV4-2 and TRBJ2-1, with a weak D call TRBD2 (5 bases). Looked up from germline, CDR1 is LGHNA and CDR2 is YNFKEQ. The CDR3 length is 14 residues. Trimming stripped 7 bases from V and 6 bases from J, with 16 bases between.

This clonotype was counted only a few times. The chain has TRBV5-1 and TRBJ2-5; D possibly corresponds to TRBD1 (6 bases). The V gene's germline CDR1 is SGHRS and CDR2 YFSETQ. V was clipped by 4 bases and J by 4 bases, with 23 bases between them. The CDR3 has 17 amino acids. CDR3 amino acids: CASSPWEMGAEGETQYF. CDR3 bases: TGCGCCAGCAGCCCCTGGGAGATGGGGGCCGAAGGAGAGACCCAGTACTTC.

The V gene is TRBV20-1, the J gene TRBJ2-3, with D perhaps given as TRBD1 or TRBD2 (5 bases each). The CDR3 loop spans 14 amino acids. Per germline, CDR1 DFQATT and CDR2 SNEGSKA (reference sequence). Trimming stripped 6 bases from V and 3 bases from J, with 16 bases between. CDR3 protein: CSAIGTERTDTQYF. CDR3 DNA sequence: TGCAGTGCAATAGGGACGGAGAGGACAGATACGCAGTATTTT.

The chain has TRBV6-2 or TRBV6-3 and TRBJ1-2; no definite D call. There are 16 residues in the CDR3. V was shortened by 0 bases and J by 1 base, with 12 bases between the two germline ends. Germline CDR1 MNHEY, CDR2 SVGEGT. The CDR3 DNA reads TGTGCCAGCAGTTACTCGAAGGCCAGGAGTAACTATGGCTACACCTTC. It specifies CASSYSKARSNYGYTF.

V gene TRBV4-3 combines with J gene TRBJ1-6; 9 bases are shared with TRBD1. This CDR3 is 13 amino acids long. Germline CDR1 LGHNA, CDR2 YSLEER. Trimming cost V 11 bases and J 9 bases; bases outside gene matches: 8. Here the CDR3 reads CAASRDRASPLHF. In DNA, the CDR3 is TGCGCCGCCAGCCGGGACAGGGCTTCACCCCTCCACTTT.